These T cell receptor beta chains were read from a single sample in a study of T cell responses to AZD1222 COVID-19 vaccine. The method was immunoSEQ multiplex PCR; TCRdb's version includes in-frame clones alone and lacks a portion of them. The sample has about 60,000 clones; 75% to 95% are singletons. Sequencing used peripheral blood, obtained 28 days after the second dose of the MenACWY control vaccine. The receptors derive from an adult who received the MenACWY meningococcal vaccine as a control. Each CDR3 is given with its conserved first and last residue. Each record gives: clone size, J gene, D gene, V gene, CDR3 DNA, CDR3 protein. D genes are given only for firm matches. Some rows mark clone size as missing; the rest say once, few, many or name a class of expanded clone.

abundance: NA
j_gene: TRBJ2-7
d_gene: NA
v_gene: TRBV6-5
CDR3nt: TGTGCCAGCACCTCGAGGGACTCGATAACCTACGAGCAGTACTTC
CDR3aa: CASTSRDSITYEQYF

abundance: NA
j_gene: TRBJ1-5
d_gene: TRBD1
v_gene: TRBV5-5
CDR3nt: TGTGCCAGCAGCCCTGGCCGGGACAGGGGGCTTAATCAGCCCCAGCATTTT
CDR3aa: CASSPGRDRGLNQPQHF

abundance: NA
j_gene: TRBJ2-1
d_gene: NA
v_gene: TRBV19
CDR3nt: TGTGCCAGTAGTATTTCAGGGTTCGTTGAGCAGTTCTTC
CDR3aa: CASSISGFVEQFF

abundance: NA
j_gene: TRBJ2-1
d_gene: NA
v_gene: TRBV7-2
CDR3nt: TGTGCCAGCAGCCATGCCGAGGGGCTGGGCTCCTACAATGAGCAGTTCTTC
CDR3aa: CASSHAEGLGSYNEQFF

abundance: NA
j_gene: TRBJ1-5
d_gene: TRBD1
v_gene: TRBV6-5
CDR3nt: TGTGCCAGCAGATCCTCCGGGACAGGGAACCAGCCCCAGCATTTT
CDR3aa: CASRSSGTGNQPQHF

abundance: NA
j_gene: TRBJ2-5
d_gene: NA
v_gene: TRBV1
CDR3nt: TGCACCAGCAGCCAAGTGGCAGCGGGAGAGGTAGAGACCCAGTACTTC
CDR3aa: CTSSQVAAGEVETQYF

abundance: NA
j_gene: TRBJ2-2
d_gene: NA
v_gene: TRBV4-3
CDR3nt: TGCGCCAGCAGCCAAGAATTTCGGACATCTTTCGTCGGGGAGCTGTTTTTT
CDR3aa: CASSQEFRTSFVGELFF

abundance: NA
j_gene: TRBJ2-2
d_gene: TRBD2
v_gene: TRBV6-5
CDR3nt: TGTGCCAGCAGTTTAGCGGGAGGGCCCCCCGGGGAGCTGTTTTTT
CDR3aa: CASSLAGGPPGELFF

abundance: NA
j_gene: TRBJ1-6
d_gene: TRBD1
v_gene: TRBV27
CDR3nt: TGTGCCAGCACTCGCGCGGGACAGGGATATAATTCACCCCTCCACTTT
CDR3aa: CASTRAGQGYNSPLHF

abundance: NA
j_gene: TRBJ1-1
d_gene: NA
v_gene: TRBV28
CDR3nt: TGTGCCAGCAGTTTAGTGGTGCAAGGTAGCACTGAAGCTTTCTTT
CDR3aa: CASSLVVQGSTEAFF

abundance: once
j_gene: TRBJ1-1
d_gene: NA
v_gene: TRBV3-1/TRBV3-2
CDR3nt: TGTGCCAGCAGCCAATTAAACACTGAAGCTTTCTTT
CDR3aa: CASSQLNTEAFF

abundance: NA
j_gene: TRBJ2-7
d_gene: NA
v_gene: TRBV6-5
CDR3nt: TGTGCCAGCAGCCGGAATGACAGAGCCTACGAGCAGTACTTC
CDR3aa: CASSRNDRAYEQYF

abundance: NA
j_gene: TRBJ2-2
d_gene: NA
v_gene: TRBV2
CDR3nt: TGTGCCAGCAGTGAACGCGAAGCCGGGGAGCTGTTTTTT
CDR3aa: CASSEREAGELFF

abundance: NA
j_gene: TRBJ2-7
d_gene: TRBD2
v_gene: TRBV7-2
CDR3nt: TGTGCCAGCAGCTTAATAGGTAGCGGGCTTTACGAGCAGTACTTC
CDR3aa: CASSLIGSGLYEQYF

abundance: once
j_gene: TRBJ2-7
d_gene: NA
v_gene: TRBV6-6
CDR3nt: TGTGCCAGCATCAACGAGGGTGAGCAGTACTTC
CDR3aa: CASINEGEQYF

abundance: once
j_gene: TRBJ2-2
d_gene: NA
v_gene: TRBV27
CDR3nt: TGTGCCAGTGGCCCGAGACCGAACACCGGGGAGCTGTTTTTT
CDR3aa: CASGPRPNTGELFF

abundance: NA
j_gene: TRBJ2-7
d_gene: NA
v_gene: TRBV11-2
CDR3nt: TGTGCCAGCAGCTTACGCACTCGCCCTGCCTACGAGCAGTACTTC
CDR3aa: CASSLRTRPAYEQYF

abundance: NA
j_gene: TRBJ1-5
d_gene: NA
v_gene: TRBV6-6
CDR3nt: TGTGCCAGCATTCGGACAGTCAATCAGCCCCAGCATTTT
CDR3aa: CASIRTVNQPQHF

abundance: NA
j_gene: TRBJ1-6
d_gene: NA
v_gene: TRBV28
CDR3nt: TGTGCCAGCAGGTCCTATAGGCCAGGGAATTCACCCCTCCACTTT
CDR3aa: CASRSYRPGNSPLHF